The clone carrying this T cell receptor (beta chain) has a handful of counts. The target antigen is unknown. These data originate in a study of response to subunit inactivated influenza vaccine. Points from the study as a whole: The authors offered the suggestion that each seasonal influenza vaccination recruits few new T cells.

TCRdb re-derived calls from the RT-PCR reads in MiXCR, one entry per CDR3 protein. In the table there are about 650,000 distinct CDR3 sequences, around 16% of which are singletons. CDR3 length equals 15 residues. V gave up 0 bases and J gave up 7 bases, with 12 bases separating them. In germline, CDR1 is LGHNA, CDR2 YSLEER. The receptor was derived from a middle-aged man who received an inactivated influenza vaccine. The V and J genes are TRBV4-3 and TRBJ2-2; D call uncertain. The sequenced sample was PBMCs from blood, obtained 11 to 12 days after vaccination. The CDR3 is CASSQDSGRFGELFF. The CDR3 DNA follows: TGCGCCAGCAGCCAAGATTCTGGGCGTTTCGGGGAGCTGTTTTTT.